This T cell receptor beta chain was observed in a study of T-cell reconstitution after alpha-beta-depleted transplantation in children. Preparation of the TCRbeta library involved a method that used unique molecular identifiers. MiXCR, applied by TCRdb to the PCR reads, yields one record per CDR3 protein. The table has over 200,000 distinct CDR3 sequences, roughly 10% seen once. This clonotype was counted ten times or more. This CDR3 comprises 18 residues. V was shortened by 1 base and J by 1 base, with 18 bases between the two germline ends. Germline V gives CDR1 SGHTA, CDR2 FQGTGA. The V and J genes are TRBV7-3 and TRBJ2-3; maybe TRBD2 (5 bases). The sequencing here drew on PBMCs, taken before TCRalphabeta/CD19-depleted stem cell transplant. This receptor was taken from a child less than two years old with acute myeloid leukemia, due to receive a stem cell transplant. The CDR3 DNA follows: TGTGCCAGCAGCTTAAAGGTCCGGGGTCTTTACCGCACAGATACGCAGTATTTT. It specifies CASSLKVRGLYRTDTQYF.